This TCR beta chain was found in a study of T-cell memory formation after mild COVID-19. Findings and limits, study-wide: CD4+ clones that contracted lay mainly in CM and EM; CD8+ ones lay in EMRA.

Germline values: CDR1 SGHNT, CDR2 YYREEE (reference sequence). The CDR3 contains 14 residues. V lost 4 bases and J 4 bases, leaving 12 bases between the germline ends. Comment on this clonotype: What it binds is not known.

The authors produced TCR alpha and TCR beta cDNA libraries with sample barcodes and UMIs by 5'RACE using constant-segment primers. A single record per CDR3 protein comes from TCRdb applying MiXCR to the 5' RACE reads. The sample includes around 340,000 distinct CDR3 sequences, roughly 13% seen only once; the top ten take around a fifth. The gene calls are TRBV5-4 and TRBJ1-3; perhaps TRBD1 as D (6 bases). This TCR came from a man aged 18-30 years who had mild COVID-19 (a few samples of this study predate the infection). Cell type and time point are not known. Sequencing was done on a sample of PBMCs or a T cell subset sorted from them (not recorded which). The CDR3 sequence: CASSRGTLGNTIYF. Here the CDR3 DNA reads TGTGCCAGCAGCCGCGGGACATTAGGAAACACCATATATTTT.